The rows below give T cell receptor beta chains drawn from one sample of a study of metastatic and nonmetastatic thyroid tumors. Via MiXCR, TCRdb re-called the PCR reads. The sample yields about 19,000 clones, approximately 30% seen once. Sequencing was performed on adjacent normal tissue. The receptors were sampled from a female donor with papillary thyroid cancer or a benign thyroid nodule (not recorded which). Some clones in this sample may be carry-over from other donors' samples. CDR3s include the opening cysteine and the closing phenylalanine or tryptophan. A D gene is named only where the DNA matches it firmly. Clone size is shown for a subset of rows, as once, few, many or a class of expanded clone.

.	16	TRBV6-2/TRBV6-3	TRBJ1-2	.	TGTGCCAGCAGTTACTCGAGGCAGCCACTTAACTATGGCTACACCTTC	CASSYSRQPLNYGYTF
many	20	TRBV4-2	TRBJ2-1	TRBD2	TGTGCCAGCAGCCAAGTTTGGTCGACTAGCGGGGGGCCAAAGGGTAATGAGCAGTTCTTC	CASSQVWSTSGGPKGNEQFF
few	15	TRBV6-1	TRBJ2-6	TRBD1	TGTGCCAGCAGAACAGGGGCCGGCGGGGCCAACGTCCTGACTTTC	CASRTGAGGANVLTF
many	13	TRBV11-1	TRBJ2-7	.	TGTGCCAGCAGCTTAAAAGTTACCTACGAGCAGTACTTC	CASSLKVTYEQYF
many	14	TRBV9	TRBJ2-6	.	TGTGCCAGCAGCCTACTCTCTGGGGCCAACGTCCTGACTTTC	CASSLLSGANVLTF
.	14	TRBV9	TRBJ1-4	.	TGTGCCAGCAGCGTAGGGCATAATGGGGAAAAACTGTTTTTT	CASSVGHNGEKLFF
many	16	TRBV5-4	TRBJ1-1	.	TGTGCCAGCACCCCGGGAAGGGCAGGGGTATCCACTGAAGCTTTCTTT	CASTPGRAGVSTEAFF
medium-sized	15	TRBV11-2	TRBJ2-5	TRBD2	TGTGCCAGCAGCTTAGCACTCGGGGGGGTAGAGACCCAGTACTTC	CASSLALGGVETQYF
many	13	TRBV12-3/TRBV12-4	TRBJ2-2	.	TGTGCCAGTCGGACACCTAACACCGGGGAGCTGTTTTTT	CASRTPNTGELFF
medium-sized	17	TRBV5-1	TRBJ1-3	.	TGCGCCAGCAGCCCCCGGGCCCTAGGTAGCTCTGGAAACACCATATATTTT	CASSPRALGSSGNTIYF
once	16	TRBV4-1	TRBJ2-5	TRBD2	TGCGCCAGCAGCCAAGACCTAGCGGGAGGGGTCGAGACCCAGTACTTC	CASSQDLAGGVETQYF
few	14	TRBV28	TRBJ2-3	.	TGTGCCAGCAGTTTGGTGGCGGGCACAGATACGCAGTATTTT	CASSLVAGTDTQYF
many	15	TRBV5-1	TRBJ2-7	.	TGCGCCAGCAGCGGAAAGGACAGCGGCTCCTACGAGCAGTACTTC	CASSGKDSGSYEQYF
.	13	TRBV20-1	TRBJ2-1	.	TGCAGTGCTAGCGGGAGCTCCTACAATGAGCAGTTCTTC	CSASGSSYNEQFF
few	13	TRBV6-4	TRBJ1-2	.	TGTGCCAGCAGTTCTCGGACAGCCGATGGCTACACCTTC	CASSSRTADGYTF
large	16	TRBV11-2	TRBJ2-3	TRBD2	TGTGCCAGCAGCTTAGGCCGGGGAGGGGGCACAGATACGCAGTATTTT	CASSLGRGGGTDTQYF
.	14	TRBV6-5	TRBJ2-1	.	TGTGCCAGCAGTTATGGGGATGGTTACGGTGAGCAGTTCTTC	CASSYGDGYGEQFF
.	19	TRBV20-1	TRBJ2-1	TRBD2	TGCAGTGCTAGAGATTTAGGGCGACTAGCGGGGGACCACTACAATGAGCAGTTCTTC	CSARDLGRLAGDHYNEQFF
.	15	TRBV28	TRBJ1-2	.	TGTGCCAGCAGTTGGGGGGGAGGGGTTTTAGGAGGCTACACCTTC	CASSWGGGVLGGYTF
.	14	TRBV28	TRBJ1-5	.	TGTGCCTGTAGTTTCGTGGCAGCAATCAAACCCCAGCATTTT	CACSFVAAIKPQHF
many	12	TRBV2	TRBJ2-1	.	TGTGCCAGCAGAGTAGTCTACAATGAGCAGTTCTTC	CASRVVYNEQFF
few	14	TRBV2	TRBJ2-1	TRBD2	TGTGCCGGCAGTGGGGCTAGCGGGAGAAGCGAGCAGTTCTTC	CAGSGASGRSEQFF
medium-sized	17	TRBV4-1	TRBJ1-6	.	TGCGCCAGCAGTCAAAAGCCGGGGGAGAACTATAATTCACCCCTCCACTTT	CASSQKPGENYNSPLHF
.	14	TRBV12-3/TRBV12-4	TRBJ2-7	TRBD2	TGTGCCAGCAGTGGCCGACTAGCGGGGGTCGAGCAGTACTTC	CASSGRLAGVEQYF
many	16	TRBV7-9	TRBJ2-3	.	TGTGCCAGCAGCTTAGGGGGGGCCATAAGCACAGATACGCAGTATTTT	CASSLGGAISTDTQYF
few	15	TRBV6-1	TRBJ2-3	TRBD2	TGTGCCAGCAGTTGGACTAGGTCAAGCACAGATACGCAGTATTTT	CASSWTRSSTDTQYF
.	15	TRBV12-3/TRBV12-4	TRBJ2-1	.	TGTGCCAGCAACAATAGAGGTGGACCGTACAATGAGCAGTTCTTC	CASNNRGGPYNEQFF
.	14	TRBV5-1	TRBJ2-6	TRBD1	TGCGCCAGCAGCGAACAGGGGGGGGCCAACGTCCTGACTTTC	CASSEQGGANVLTF